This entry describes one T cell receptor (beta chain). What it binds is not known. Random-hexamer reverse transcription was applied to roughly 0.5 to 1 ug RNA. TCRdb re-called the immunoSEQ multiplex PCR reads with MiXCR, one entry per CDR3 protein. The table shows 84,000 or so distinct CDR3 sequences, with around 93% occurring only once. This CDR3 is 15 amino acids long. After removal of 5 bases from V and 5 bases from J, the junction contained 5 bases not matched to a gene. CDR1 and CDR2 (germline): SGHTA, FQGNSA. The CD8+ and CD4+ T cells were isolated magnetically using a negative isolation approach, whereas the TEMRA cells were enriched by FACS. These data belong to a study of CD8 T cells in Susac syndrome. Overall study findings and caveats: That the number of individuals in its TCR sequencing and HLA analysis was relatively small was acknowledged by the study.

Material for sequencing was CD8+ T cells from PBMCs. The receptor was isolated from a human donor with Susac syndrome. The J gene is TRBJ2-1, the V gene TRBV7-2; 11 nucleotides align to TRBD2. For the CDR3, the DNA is TGTGCCAGCAGCGCGACTAGCGGGACCCACAATGAGCAGTTCTTC. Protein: CASSATSGTHNEQFF.